One and the same sample provided the 25 T cell receptor beta chains below, sequenced in a study of OX40 agonist ivuxolimab in advanced cancers. The assay was immunoSEQ multiplex PCR, and TCRdb's table has in-frame clones only and misses some. The sample includes approximately 72,000 clones, around 90% of them seen just once. Here the sequenced sample was CD4+ or CD8+ T cells sorted from blood, taken in a trial of the OX40 agonist ivuxolimab. The source is an adult with an advanced solid tumor such as melanoma, head and neck, liver or kidney cancer.

The chain combines TRBV9 with TRBJ2-2; 9 nucleotides align to TRBD1. The CDR3 runs to 16 residues. Germline CDR1 reads SGDLS; CDR2 reads YYNGEE. The trim removed 0 bases at V and 3 bases at J, leaving 3 bases unmatched. DNA of the CDR3: TGTGCCAGCAGCGTAGACGACAGGGGGTACACCGGGGAGCTGTTTTTT. It is translated as CASSVDDRGYTGELFF.

This chain uses TRBV9 with TRBJ2-1, with D unresolved. Germline V gene lookup returns CDR1 SGDLS and CDR2 YYNGEE. The V end lost 1 base, the J end lost 7 bases, and 12 bases lay between the germline ends. This CDR3 contains 14 residues. As DNA, the CDR3 is TGTGCCAGCAGCGTAAGCGCGGCGATAAATGAGCAGTTCTTC. It translates to CASSVSAAINEQFF. Full variable domain (missing parts from reference TRBV9 and TRBJ2-1): DSGVTQTPKHLITATGQRVTLRCSPRSGDLSVYWYQQSLDQGLQFLIQYYNGEERAKGNILERFSAQQFPDLHSELNLSSLELGDSALYFCASSVSAAINEQFFGPGTRLTVL.

This chain uses TRBV5-4 with TRBJ1-5; D remains ambiguous. The CDR3 loop spans 13 amino acids. Trimming took 0 bases from V and 4 from J, leaving 5 bases between them. The germline V gene encodes CDR1 SGHNT and CDR2 YYREEE (reference sequence). The CDR3 loop is CASSLGVNQPQHF. The CDR3, as DNA: TGTGCCAGCAGCTTGGGAGTAAATCAGCCCCAGCATTTT. The whole variable domain, remainder taken from reference TRBV5-4 and TRBJ1-5, is ETGVTQSPTHLIKTRGQQVTLRCSSQSGHNTVSWYQQALGQGPQFIFQYYREEENGRGNFPPRFSGLQFPNYSSELNVNALELDDSALYLCASSLGVNQPQHFGDGTRLSIL.

This clone was detected once. V usage is TRBV6-6 and J usage is TRBJ2-1; possible D gene TRBD2, 6 bases. The CDR3 sequence is 15 residues long. Trimming took 6 bases from V and 4 from J, leaving 16 bases between them. CDR1 and CDR2 from the germline V gene are MNHNY and SVGAGI (reference sequence). The CDR3 bases are TGTGCCAGCAGCCACGGAGGGGCTAAATACAATGAGCAGTTCTTC. This sequence encodes CASSHGGAKYNEQFF.

The rearrangement uses TRBV10-3 and TRBJ1-2; TRBD1 is a possible D gene (5 bases). The CDR3 has 15 residues. V was trimmed by 8 bases and J by 5 bases, leaving 21 bases between them. Germline V CDR1 and CDR2: ENHRY, SYGVKD. The CDR3 reads CAISLAWGAQYGYTF. DNA of the CDR3: TGTGCCATCTCGTTAGCCTGGGGCGCCCAGTATGGCTACACCTTC.

The V and J genes are TRBV10-1 and TRBJ2-3, with TRBD2 identical over 10 bases. CDR1 WNHNN and CDR2 SYGVQD come from the germline V gene (reference sequence). J gave up 0 bases and V 6 bases, and 6 bases lay outside the gene matches. This CDR3 comprises 16 residues. CDR3 sequence (DNA): TGCGCCAGCAGACCACAGACTAGCGGGAGCACAGATACGCAGTATTTT. It specifies CASRPQTSGSTDTQYF.

A few counts support this clone. The V gene is TRBV7-9, the J gene TRBJ1-1; unclear D gene. V lost 5 bases and J 5 bases, leaving 12 bases between the germline ends. The CDR3 is 13 residues long. In germline, CDR1 is SEHNR, CDR2 FQNEAQ (reference sequence). CDR3 amino acids: CASSPYRVTEAFF. The CDR3 DNA reads as TGTGCCAGCAGCCCTTACAGAGTAACTGAAGCTTTCTTT.

This clone was found once. The chain employs TRBV7-2 and TRBJ1-2, with D possibly TRBD1 on 5 matching bases. The ends were cut back, 4 bases at V and 7 bases at J, with 13 bases in the middle. The CDR3 covers 13 residues. Germline V CDR1 and CDR2: SGHTA, FQGNSA. DNA of the CDR3: TGTGCCAGCAGCTATACAGGTTCCGGTGGCTACACCTTC. It yields the protein CASSYTGSGGYTF.

This chain joins TRBV5-6 and TRBJ1-2, with a tentative D call TRBD1 (6 bases). The V and J ends lost 4 bases and 2 bases respectively, with 9 bases between them. Germline V gene sequence: CDR1 SGHDT, CDR2 YYEEEE. The CDR3 length is 13 residues. CDR3 DNA: TGTGCCAGCAGCCGCGGACAGAACTATGGCTACACCTTC. It codes for CASSRGQNYGYTF.

V is TRBV7-9 and J is TRBJ2-2; D perhaps matches TRBD1 (5 bases). V gave up 1 base and J gave up 0 bases, with 9 bases separating them. Looked up from germline, CDR1 is SEHNR and CDR2 is FQNEAQ (reference sequence). The CDR3 is 16 amino acids. The CDR3 nucleotides read TGTGCCAGCAGCTTAGGCACAGGCGCGAACACCGGGGAGCTGTTTTTT. It yields the protein CASSLGTGANTGELFF.

This rearrangement joins TRBV28 to TRBJ1-5; the D gene is possibly TRBD1 (5 bases). The CDR3 has 14 amino acids. Germline assignment: CDR1 MDHEN and CDR2 SYDVKM. V was trimmed by 6 bases and J by 3 bases, leaving 12 bases between them. CDR3 loop: CASSYDRNNQPQHF. The CDR3 DNA is TGTGCCAGCAGCTACGACAGAAACAATCAGCCCCAGCATTTT.

This clone was detected only once. This sequence joins TRBV5-5 and TRBJ2-5; D gene ambiguous. CDR1 is SGHKS and CDR2 is YYEKEE in the germline V gene (reference sequence). This CDR3 is 16 amino acids long. V shed 0 bases and J shed 5 bases, with 17 bases lying between them. In DNA, the CDR3 is TGTGCCAGCAGCTTGGCCCCAGAAGATGTGCTGGAGACCCAGTACTTC. Translated, it gives CASSLAPEDVLETQYF.

This CDR3 reads CASSSDRDTEAFF. CDR3 DNA sequence: TGTGCCAGCTCGTCGGACAGGGACACTGAAGCTTTCTTT. The chain recombines TRBV18 with TRBJ1-1, with 8 bases matching TRBD1. The CDR3 extends over 13 amino acids. Germline V gene data show CDR1 as KGHSH and CDR2 as LQKENI. Trimming removed 6 bases from V and 3 bases from J; junction bases left unmatched: 3.

The rearrangement joins TRBV4-2 to TRBJ1-4; D gene ambiguous. CDR3 length: 15 residues. The V end was cut by 1 base, the J end by 3 bases, with 9 bases between. Germline V CDR1 and CDR2: LGHNA, YNFKEQ. CDR3 amino acids: CASSQAKNPNEKLFF. DNA for the CDR3: TGTGCCAGCAGCCAAGCAAAGAACCCTAATGAAAAACTGTTTTTT.

The rearrangement uses TRBV6-5 and TRBJ1-1; no clear D gene. The CDR3 loop spans 13 amino acids. Trimming pared 7 bases from V and 1 base from J, leaving 10 bases between. Per the germline V gene, CDR1 is MNHEY and CDR2 is SVGAGI. This CDR3 is CASTSTANTEAFF. CDR3 coding DNA: TGTGCCAGCACCAGTACAGCGAACACTGAAGCTTTCTTT.

The chain carries TRBV6-6 and TRBJ2-2; TRBD1 matches 9 bases. Trimming cost V 4 bases and J 5 bases; bases outside gene matches: 5. Germline V gene data show CDR1 as MNHNY and CDR2 as SVGAGI (reference sequence). The CDR3 extends over 15 amino acids. The DNA for the CDR3 is TGTGCCAGCAGTTGGGGACAGGGCGGAACCGGGGAGCTGTTTTTT. Translating gives CASSWGQGGTGELFF.

The sample holds one count of this clone. The chain is built from TRBV6-6 and TRBJ1-1; possible D gene TRBD1, 6 bases. The germline CDR1 and CDR2 sequences are MNHNY and SVGAGI (reference sequence). The CDR3 runs to 13 residues. The V end lost 5 bases, the J end lost 4 bases, and 11 bases lay between the germline ends. Here the CDR3 reads CASSGQQGTEAFF. CDR3 sequence (DNA): TGTGCCAGCAGTGGACAGCAGGGCACTGAAGCTTTCTTT.

The V and J genes are TRBV4-2 and TRBJ2-7; 10 bases fit TRBD1. The CDR3 consists of 15 residues. With 4 bases clipped from V and 3 bases from J, the junction kept 6 bases outside the gene matches. The V gene's germline CDR1 is LGHNA and CDR2 YNFKEQ. The CDR3 protein is CASSPWTGGNYEQYF. The CDR3 bases are TGTGCCAGCAGCCCGTGGACAGGGGGAAACTACGAGCAGTACTTC.

The chain is built from TRBV2 and TRBJ2-2; D is perhaps TRBD1 or TRBD2 (5 bases each). Germline assignment: CDR1 SNHLY and CDR2 FYNNEI. Trimming removed 7 bases at V and 2 bases at J, with 11 bases between. CDR3 length equals 14 residues. CDR3: CASKGRVNTGELFF. The DNA for the CDR3 is TGTGCCAGCAAGGGGAGAGTTAACACCGGGGAGCTGTTTTTT.

The chain recombines TRBV29-1 with TRBJ2-1; D gene ambiguous. Germline lookup yields CDR1 SQVTM and CDR2 ANQGSEA. CDR3 length equals 13 residues. V lost 4 bases and J 7 bases, leaving 14 bases between the germline ends. CDR3 sequence (DNA): TGCAGCGTTGGCAGTCCCCTTTTGAATGAGCAGTTCTTC. Translation gives CSVGSPLLNEQFF.

The CDR3: CASSPGGLLPILDNEQFF. DNA for the CDR3: TGTGCCAGCAGCCCTGGGGGGCTGCTACCAATTTTGGACAATGAGCAGTTCTTC. The V and J genes are TRBV11-2 and TRBJ2-1; D may be TRBD1 or TRBD2 (6 bases each). Trimming cost V 5 bases and J 5 bases, with 25 bases left between them. Germline CDR1 is SGHAT and CDR2 is FQNNGV. CDR3 size: 18 residues.

The V call is TRBV4-1, the J call TRBJ2-5; 15 bases are shared with TRBD2. J lost 1 base, V lost 0 bases, and 3 bases had no gene match. Germline V gene lookup returns CDR1 MGHRA and CDR2 YSYEKL. CDR3 size: 18 residues. In DNA form, the CDR3 reads TGCGCCAGCAGCCAAGATCTGGGACTAGCGGGGGGCCAAGAGACCCAGTACTTC. It is translated as CASSQDLGLAGGQETQYF.

This rearrangement joins TRBV5-6 to TRBJ2-5; D uncertain. In germline, CDR1 is SGHDT, CDR2 YYEEEE. Trimming took 7 bases from V and 5 from J, leaving 15 bases between them. CDR3 length: 13 amino acids. CDR3 protein: CASQPKNGETQYF. CDR3 DNA sequence: TGTGCCAGCCAACCAAAAAATGGGGAGACCCAGTACTTC.

The rearrangement uses TRBV18 and TRBJ2-7; 9 bases line up with TRBD1. The junction had 10 bases not matched to a gene; V was cut back by 2 bases and J by 5 bases. The CDR3 consists of 16 residues. CDR1 and CDR2 (germline): KGHSH, LQKENI. The CDR3 loop reads CASSPFTGGSGDEQYF. In nucleotides, the CDR3 is TGTGCCAGCTCACCATTTACAGGGGGCTCGGGCGACGAGCAGTACTTC.

This chain joins TRBV5-1 and TRBJ2-5; 7 bases align to TRBD1. CDR1 SGHRS and CDR2 YFSETQ come from the germline V gene. The CDR3 length is 14 residues. Trimming cost V 3 bases and J 2 bases; bases outside gene matches: 4. The CDR3 sequence: CASSSGQPQETQYF. CDR3 DNA: TGCGCCAGCAGCTCGGGACAGCCTCAAGAGACCCAGTACTTC.